The clone carrying this T cell receptor (beta chain) was seen only a few times. Its target is unknown. The V gene's germline CDR1 is SGHTA and CDR2 FQGTGA. The ends were cut back, 1 base at V and 5 bases at J, with 8 bases in the middle. This CDR3 has 13 residues. The data originate from a study of CD8 T cells in ankylosing spondylitis. Study-wide results and caveats: Matched ankylosing spondylitis synovial fluid reportedly showed significant enrichment of disease-linked clones. Existing reports had already noted some motif variants in reactive arthritis synovial fluid and blood.

Making the TCR beta libraries involved quantitative 5'-RACE with molecular barcodes. Each CDR3 protein gets one entry after TCRdb re-called the 5' RACE reads with MiXCR. The sample has 290,000 or so distinct CDR3 sequences, about a fifth seen once. The receptor comes from a female donor with ankylosing spondylitis or in good health (not recorded which). The genes are TRBV7-3 and TRBJ2-5; D might be TRBD2 (6 bases). The specimen was blood, either unsorted or a sorted T cell fraction (not recorded which). CDR3 in DNA: TGTGCCAGCAGCTTAAAACGGGGGGAGACCCAGTACTTC. As protein: CASSLKRGETQYF. Full variable domain (rest looked up from reference TRBV7-3 and TRBJ2-5): GAGVSQTPSNKVTEKGKYVELRCDPISGHTALYWYRQSLGQGPEFLIYFQGTGAADDSGLPNDRFFAVRPEGSVSTLKIQRTERGDSAVYLCASSLKRGETQYFGPGTRLLVL.